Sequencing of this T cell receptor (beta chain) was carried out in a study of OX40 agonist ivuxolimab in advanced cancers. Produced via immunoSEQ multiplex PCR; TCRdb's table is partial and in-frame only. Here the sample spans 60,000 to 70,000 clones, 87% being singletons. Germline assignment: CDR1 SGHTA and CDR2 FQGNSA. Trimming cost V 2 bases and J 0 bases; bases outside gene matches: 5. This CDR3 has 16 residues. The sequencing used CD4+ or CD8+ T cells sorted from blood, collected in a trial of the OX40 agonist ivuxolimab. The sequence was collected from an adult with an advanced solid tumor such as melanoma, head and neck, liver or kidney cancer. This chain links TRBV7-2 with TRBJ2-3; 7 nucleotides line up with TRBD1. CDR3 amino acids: CASSLNTGVSTDTQYF. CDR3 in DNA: TGTGCCAGCAGCTTAAATACAGGGGTTAGCACAGATACGCAGTATTTT.